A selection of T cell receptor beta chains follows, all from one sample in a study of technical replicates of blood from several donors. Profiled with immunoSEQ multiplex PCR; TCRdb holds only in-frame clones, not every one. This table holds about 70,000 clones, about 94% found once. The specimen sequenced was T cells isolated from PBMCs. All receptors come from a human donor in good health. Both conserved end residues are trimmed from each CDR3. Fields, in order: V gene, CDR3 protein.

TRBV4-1,ASSQGIRLTDTNYGYT
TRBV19,ASSIAFPPRGWNEQF
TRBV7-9,ASSGDWLSGNTIY
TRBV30,AYKGGPYEKLF
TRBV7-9,ASSPTGQVSETQY
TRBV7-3,ASSGETGDVSDTQY
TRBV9,ASSGFQGEDYGYT
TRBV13,ASRLTGSTYEQY
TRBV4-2,ASSQDTSSGANVLT
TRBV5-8,ASSLVQGGIYEQY
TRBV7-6,ASTLGQREINEQF
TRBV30,AWSRWQGASGANVLT
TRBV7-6,ASSLARSTGELF
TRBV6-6,ASSYSLDSWVQQY